Listed below are T cell receptor beta chains from one sample, sequenced in a study of blood T cell repertoires in COVID-19. Generated by immunoSEQ multiplex PCR, the TCRdb table keeps only in-frame clones and is missing some. Here the sample spans about 250,000 clones, roughly 86% being singletons. The sample comprised peripheral blood. The receptors stem from a woman of 80 years or more with COVID-19, enrolled during active disease. Each CDR3 is given with its conserved first and last residue. D genes are given only for firm matches. The size field is filled for only some rows; it gives once, few, many or a size class.

abundance	v_gene	d_gene	j_gene	CDR3aa	CDR3nt
NA	TRBV19	NA	TRBJ1-6	CASSFYGTSASSPLHF	TGTGCCAGTAGTTTTTACGGGACAAGTGCGTCCTCACCCCTCCACTTT
NA	TRBV4-2	TRBD1	TRBJ1-4	CASSQGGDRGGEKLFF	TGTGCCAGCAGCCAAGGAGGGGACAGGGGAGGTGAAAAACTGTTTTTT
NA	TRBV4-2	TRBD1	TRBJ1-6	CASSLGTGNSPLHF	TGTGCCAGCAGCCTAGGGACAGGGAATTCACCCCTCCACTTT
NA	TRBV5-1	TRBD2	TRBJ2-3	CASRTSEVTDTQYF	TGCGCCAGCAGGACTAGCGAGGTCACAGATACGCAGTATTTT
NA	TRBV18	TRBD2	TRBJ2-3	CASSRSGGPTDTQYF	TGTGCCAGCTCAAGATCGGGGGGGCCAACAGATACGCAGTATTTT
NA	TRBV13	NA	TRBJ2-1	CASSFGPMKSSYNEQFF	TGTGCCAGCAGCTTCGGTCCGATGAAAAGCTCCTACAATGAGCAGTTCTTC
few	TRBV2	NA	TRBJ1-4	CASSVEISNEKLFF	TGTGCCAGCAGTGTGGAGATCTCCAATGAAAAACTGTTTTTT
NA	TRBV10-3	NA	TRBJ1-2	CAISGGAERGGYTF	TGTGCCATCAGCGGGGGGGCAGAACGTGGTGGCTACACCTTC
NA	TRBV2	TRBD2	TRBJ2-1	CASSETSVGNEQFF	TGTGCCAGCAGTGAGACTAGCGTCGGCAATGAGCAGTTCTTC
NA	TRBV2	TRBD1	TRBJ2-3	CASSERPGGTDTQYF	TGTGCCAGCAGTGAAAGGCCAGGGGGAACAGATACGCAGTATTTT
NA	TRBV9	NA	TRBJ1-6	CASSVAAGSGPPLHF	TGTGCCAGCAGCGTAGCGGCAGGTTCAGGCCCACCCCTCCACTTT
NA	TRBV19	NA	TRBJ1-1	CASRSSSTRNTEAFF	TGTGCCAGTAGGAGTAGCTCAACTCGGAACACTGAAGCTTTCTTT
NA	TRBV7-8	NA	TRBJ2-1	CASTPLLTGNEQFF	TGTGCCAGCACCCCGCTCCTCACGGGGAATGAGCAGTTCTTC
NA	TRBV7-2	NA	TRBJ1-6	CASSLDQGHNSPLHF	TGTGCCAGCAGCTTAGATCAGGGGCATAATTCACCCCTCCACTTT
NA	TRBV28	TRBD1	TRBJ1-5	CASSRDRGQSYVSSNQPQHF	TGTGCCAGCAGTCGGGACAGGGGGCAAAGTTATGTAAGTAGCAATCAGCCCCAGCATTTT
NA	TRBV2	NA	TRBJ2-3	CASSLTGRGRTSTDTQYF	TGTGCCAGCAGCCTCACAGGGAGAGGACGGACTAGCACAGATACGCAGTATTTT
NA	TRBV6-2/TRBV6-3	NA	TRBJ1-1	CASSYSRTVDTEAFF	TGTGCCAGCAGTTACTCTAGGACAGTTGACACTGAAGCTTTCTTT
NA	TRBV24-1	NA	TRBJ2-5	CATSESNRAWGQETQYF	TGTGCCACCAGTGAGTCCAACAGGGCCTGGGGGCAAGAGACCCAGTACTTC
NA	TRBV9	NA	TRBJ2-3	CASSLEGGAWISTDTQYF	TGTGCCAGCAGCTTAGAGGGGGGGGCGTGGATTAGCACAGATACGCAGTATTTT
NA	TRBV5-4	TRBD1	TRBJ1-4	CASSQGEVNEKLFF	TGTGCCAGCAGCCAGGGGGAAGTTAATGAAAAACTGTTTTTT
NA	TRBV7-3	TRBD2	TRBJ2-3	CASSPFWASGGAKDTQYF	TGTGCCAGCAGCCCCTTTTGGGCTAGCGGGGGGGCCAAAGATACGCAGTATTTT
NA	TRBV10-2	TRBD1	TRBJ2-7	CASSPRTGFKREQYF	TGCGCCAGCAGCCCCCGGACAGGGTTTAAACGCGAGCAGTACTTC
NA	TRBV15	NA	TRBJ1-2	CATSSGGAVGGYTF	TGTGCCACCAGCAGCGGCGGGGCCGTGGGAGGCTACACCTTC
NA	TRBV15	NA	TRBJ1-1	CATSRVVKAGAYTEAFF	TGTGCCACCAGCAGAGTCGTAAAGGCAGGGGCTTACACTGAAGCTTTCTTT
NA	TRBV6-1	NA	TRBJ1-4	CASSGGNRVGATNEKLFF	TGTGCCAGCAGTGGGGGAAACAGGGTGGGAGCAACTAATGAAAAACTGTTTTTT
NA	TRBV5-4	NA	TRBJ2-4	CASSLSSTALAKNIQYF	TGTGCCAGCAGCTTGTCGTCGACAGCTCTAGCCAAAAACATTCAGTACTTC